A single sample gave rise to the 19 T cell receptor beta chains below, sequenced in a study of breast tumors, draining lymph nodes, adjacent tissues. Axillary draining lymph nodes of breast cancer patients supplied the node samples. A single record per CDR3 protein comes from TCRdb applying MiXCR to the multiplex PCR reads. The sample records approximately 210,000 distinct CDR3 sequences, about 32% being singletons. The material sequenced was axillary lymph node tissue. The receptors were sampled from a female donor with breast cancer. Some clones in this sample may be carry-over from other donors' samples.

This clonotype was observed many times. V gene TRBV7-2 combines with J gene TRBJ2-5, with no clear D. Looked up from germline, CDR1 is SGHTA and CDR2 is FQGNSA. V shed 5 bases and J shed 4 bases, with 11 bases lying between them. The CDR3 has 13 amino acids. CDR3 DNA: TGTGCCAGCAGCCCTAGGTGGGGAGAGACCCAGTACTTC. Its protein product is CASSPRWGETQYF.

This clonotype was detected a few times. This chain joins TRBV20-1 and TRBJ2-5; TRBD2 might be the D (6 bases). From germline, CDR1 is DFQATT and CDR2 SNEGSKA (reference sequence). CDR3 length equals 19 residues. Trimming left V 5 bases short and J 5 bases short, with 33 bases between. CDR3 nucleotide sequence: TGCAGTGCTGGAATTCACGGAACTAGCCCCGGTTGGGCAATGGAGACCCAGTACTTC. It yields the protein CSAGIHGTSPGWAMETQYF.

This clonotype was seen repeatedly, ten times or more. The chain carries TRBV12-3 or TRBV12-4 and TRBJ1-3; D gene ambiguous. V lost 2 bases and J 5 bases, leaving 10 bases between the germline ends. This CDR3 region has 14 residues. CDR3 DNA sequence: TGTGCCAGCAGTTTACCCATCCGAAGAAACACCATATATTTT. This codes for CASSLPIRRNTIYF.

This chain connects TRBV6-4 to TRBJ1-2; D call uncertain. This CDR3 spans 10 amino acids. V was shortened by 5 bases and J by 8 bases, with 6 bases between the two germline ends. Germline-derived CDR1 and CDR2 are MRHNA and SNTAGT. The chain's CDR3 is CASSKGGYTF. The CDR3, as DNA: TGTGCCAGCAGTAAAGGGGGCTACACCTTC.

In this sample, this clonotype turned up many times. The V gene is TRBV28, the J gene TRBJ1-2; D unclear. Trimming pared 3 bases from V and 3 bases from J, leaving 11 bases between. The CDR3 is 14 amino acids. Germline loops: CDR1 MDHEN, CDR2 SYDVKM. The CDR3 reads CASSLEARDYGYTF. The DNA for the CDR3 is TGTGCCAGCAGTTTGGAAGCGAGGGACTATGGCTACACCTTC.

Remarks on this clonotype: Possible read error: a much larger clone is one base away. V gene TRBV28 combines with J gene TRBJ1-6, with D perhaps TRBD1 (5 bases). CDR3 length: 14 residues. The germline V gene has CDR1 MDHEN and CDR2 SYDVKM. Trimming left V 7 bases short and J 9 bases short, with 16 bases between. The CDR3 DNA is TGTGCCAGCAACCCCGGGGGGTCGGGTTCACCCCTCCACTTT. Protein product: CASNPGGSGSPLHF.

In this sample, this clonotype turned up many times. V usage is TRBV7-8 and J usage is TRBJ2-3, with no clear D. This CDR3 spans 12 amino acids. The germline V gene encodes CDR1 SGHVS and CDR2 FQNEAQ. V was pared by 3 bases and J by 10 bases, with 11 bases between. CDR3 region: CASSFTGESQYF. The CDR3 bases are TGTGCCAGCAGCTTCACCGGTGAATCGCAGTATTTT. Using reference TRBV7-8 and TRBJ2-3 for the parts outside the CDR3, the full variable domain is GAGVSQSPRYKVAKRGQDVALRCDPISGHVSLFWYQQALGQGPEFLTYFQNEAQLDKSGLPSDRFFAERPEGSVSTLKIQRTQQEDSAVYLCASSFTGESQYFGPGTRLTVL.

This clonotype was seen ten or more times. The chain recombines TRBV5-4 with TRBJ2-1; a weak D match, TRBD2 (6 bases). Germline V gene lookup returns CDR1 SGHNT and CDR2 YYREEE (reference sequence). Trimming cost V 7 bases and J 0 bases, with 11 bases left between them. This CDR3 comprises 14 residues. CDR3 in amino acids: CASGRGSSYNEQFF. CDR3 sequence (DNA): TGTGCCAGCGGGCGGGGAAGCTCCTACAATGAGCAGTTCTTC.

As concerns this clonotype: One end of the junction is discordant with germline, which a read error may explain. This chain uses TRBV4-3 with TRBJ2-2, with D maybe TRBD2 (6 bases). The CDR3 is made up of 19 amino acids. Germline V CDR1 and CDR2: LGHNA, YSLEER. CDR3 amino acids: CASNQDVGTRTLNTGELFF. The CDR3 DNA is TGCGCCAGCAACCAAGATGTGGGGACTCGTACTTTGAACACCGGGGAGCTGTTTTTT.

This clonotype was seen ten or more times. V is TRBV2 and J is TRBJ2-1, with 7 bases aligning to TRBD2. With 4 bases clipped from V and 7 bases from J, the junction kept 7 bases outside the gene matches. This CDR3 region has 14 residues. CDR1 and CDR2 (germline): SNHLY, FYNNEI. The CDR3 loop reads CASSAAGVSNEQFF. DNA of the CDR3: TGTGCCAGCAGTGCGGCGGGAGTATCAAATGAGCAGTTCTTC.

This clonotype was seen many times. V usage is TRBV6-4 and J usage is TRBJ2-7, with 10 positions matching TRBD1. With 8 bases clipped from V and 4 bases from J, the junction kept 5 bases outside the gene matches. CDR1 and CDR2 (germline): MRHNA, SNTAGT. The length of the CDR3 is 13 residues. The CDR3 coding sequence is TGTGCCAGCGCCCGGGACAGGGGTTACGAGCAGTACTTC. Protein sequence: CASARDRGYEQYF.

This clonotype has a handful of counts. This chain joins TRBV28 and TRBJ1-3, with a weak D call TRBD1 (6 bases). This CDR3 comprises 15 residues. With 2 bases removed from V and 4 bases from J, the gap between germline ends came to 12 bases. Germline values: CDR1 MDHEN, CDR2 SYDVKM. The CDR3 loop reads CASSLPGADGNTIYF. The CDR3 DNA reads TGTGCCAGCAGTTTACCAGGGGCGGACGGAAACACCATATATTTT.

As for this clonotype: Relative to the germline gene, one junction end is altered; a read error may explain this. The rearrangement uses TRBV6-5 and TRBJ1-2, with D possibly TRBD1 on 5 matching bases. Germline V CDR1 and CDR2: MNHEY, SVGAGI. The CDR3 spans 15 residues. CDR3 in DNA: TGCGCCAGCAGTTACGGGGGGATTGCTAACTGTGGCTACACCTTC. Translating it yields CASSYGGIANCGYTF.

This clonotype showed up many times. The gene calls are TRBV9 and TRBJ2-5, with 10 nucleotides matching TRBD1. The CDR3 totals 15 residues. Germline V gene sequence: CDR1 SGDLS, CDR2 YYNGEE. The ends lost 3 bases at V and 3 bases at J; junction bases unmatched: 5. In DNA form, the CDR3 reads TGTGCCAGCAGCGGAGGGGACAGGGGAAAAGAGACCCAGTACTTC. Protein product: CASSGGDRGKETQYF.

Comment on this clonotype: A much larger clone lies a single base off, so this may be a read error. The chain combines TRBV20-1 with TRBJ1-2; D remains ambiguous. This CDR3 is 13 amino acids long. The V gene's germline CDR1 is DFQATT and CDR2 SNEGSKA (reference sequence). The CDR3 DNA sequence: TGCAGTGCTAGATTTCGGACTAACTATGCCTACACCTTC. This sequence encodes CSARFRTNYAYTF.

This clonotype occurred many times. This chain links TRBV24-1 with TRBJ1-2, with 7 bases lining up with TRBD1. V trimming: 3 bases; J trimming: 2 bases; junction bases outside the gene matches: 8. The germline V gene encodes CDR1 KGHDR and CDR2 SFDVKD. The CDR3 covers 16 residues. The CDR3 DNA reads as TGTGCCACCAGTGATCCCAACAGGGGATCAAACTATGGCTACACCTTC. Encoded protein: CATSDPNRGSNYGYTF.

Points on this clonotype: An end of the junction does not agree with germline; a read error may underlie this. The chain recombines TRBV24-1 with TRBJ2-2, with D possibly TRBD2 on 5 matching bases. Germline CDR1 KGHDR, CDR2 SFDVKD. This CDR3 comprises 15 residues. CDR3 loop: CATSDFSLNAGVLFF. For the CDR3, the DNA is TGTGCCACCAGTGATTTTAGCTTAAACGCCGGGGTGCTGTTTTTT.

At least ten counts were recorded for this clonotype. A much larger clone is a single base away; this may be a read error. The V gene is TRBV20-1, the J gene TRBJ2-5, with 8 bases fitting TRBD1. J lost 7 bases, V lost 1 base, and 8 bases had no gene match. The CDR3 is 14 residues long. The germline CDR1 and CDR2 sequences are DFQATT and SNEGSKA (reference sequence). The CDR3 is CSARGQGIGATQYF. In DNA form, the CDR3 reads TGCAGTGCTAGAGGACAGGGGATCGGTGCGACCCAGTACTTC.

The chain recombines TRBV20-1 with TRBJ1-1; D unresolved. Trimming pared 6 bases from V and 1 base from J, leaving 15 bases between. CDR1 is DFQATT, CDR2 SNEGSKA, per germline (reference sequence). This CDR3 has 14 amino acids. For the CDR3, the DNA is TGCAGTGCCAGTCGTAGGGTTGCGAACACTGAAGCTTTCTTT. Its protein is CSASRRVANTEAFF.